This T cell receptor (beta chain) originates from a study of blood T cell repertoires in COVID-19. There are 16 residues in the CDR3. Per the germline V gene, CDR1 is SQVTM and CDR2 is ANQGSEA. Trimming at V came to 6 bases and at J to 7 bases, leaving 14 bases not matched to a gene. The method was immunoSEQ multiplex PCR; TCRdb's version includes in-frame clones alone and lacks a portion of them. The sample holds 65,000 to 85,000 clones; more than 75% are singletons and the top ten take approximately 11%. This chain links TRBV29-1 with TRBJ2-1; the match to TRBD1 covers 11 bases. The sequence was obtained from a young woman with acute or convalescent COVID-19. What was sequenced was peripheral blood. CDR3 coding DNA: TGCAGCGTGGAGCAGTCCGGACAGGGGGCATGGAATGAGCAGTTCTTC. Its protein is CSVEQSGQGAWNEQFF.